This T cell receptor (beta chain) was found in a study of identifying expanded T cells in peripheral blood. Study-level points and caveats: Technical replicates showed roughly 1.2 changed clones; approximately 2 weeks about 16.4; four weeks 19.

With regard to this clone: The antigen remains unidentified.

During the collection period, no donor immune events like infections were recorded. CDR1 MRHNA and CDR2 SNTAGT come from the germline V gene. The CDR3 runs 15 residues. V gave up 3 bases and J gave up 8 bases, with 17 bases separating them. Clones were sequenced by immunoSEQ multiplex PCR, and TCRdb holds only the in-frame ones, with some missing. The sample yields about 58,000 clones, roughly 89% seen once. The rearrangement uses TRBV6-4 and TRBJ2-1; either TRBD1 or TRBD2 may fit D (6 bases each). Sample: blood. The sequence was collected from a person aged 18 to 75 in good health. The CDR3 coding sequence is TGTGCCAGCAGTGAATACGGACGGGGGCTGGATGAGCAGTTCTTC. Encoded protein: CASSEYGRGLDEQFF.